One sample yielded the 28 T cell receptor beta chains listed below, sequenced in a study of T cells in localized non-small cell lung cancer. The repertoire was sequenced with immunoSEQ multiplex PCR; TCRdb's copy has only in-frame clones and lacks some. The sample consists of under 35,000 clones, roughly 90% of them appearing once. Sample: peripheral blood mononuclear cells, taken before any cancer treatment. These receptors all come from a woman aged 35-75 years with stage III lung adenocarcinoma.

V and J are TRBV7-9 and TRBJ2-1; D remains unclear. The CDR3 consists of 12 residues. Trimming cost V 5 bases and J 6 bases, with 8 bases left between them. CDR1 SEHNR and CDR2 FQNEAQ come from the germline V gene (reference sequence). The CDR3 region has the DNA TGTGCCAGCAGCCCCCCCGGCAATGAGCAGTTCTTC. It encodes CASSPPGNEQFF.

Here the CDR3 reads CASRLTGGGTGELFF. The CDR3 DNA sequence: TGTGCCAGCAGACTAACAGGGGGAGGCACCGGGGAGCTGTTTTTT. The chain joins TRBV28 to TRBJ2-2; 8 nucleotides agree with TRBD1. J lost 4 bases, V lost 6 bases, and 7 bases had no gene match. The CDR3 totals 15 residues. Germline values: CDR1 MDHEN, CDR2 SYDVKM.

The chain joins TRBV9 to TRBJ1-1; 8 bases are shared with TRBD1. In germline, CDR1 is SGDLS, CDR2 YYNGEE. This CDR3 is 14 amino acids long. V lost 2 bases, J lost 4 bases, and 4 bases stayed unmatched. The CDR3 reads CASSVGTGTTEAFF. CDR3 sequence (DNA): TGTGCCAGCAGCGTCGGGACAGGCACCACTGAAGCTTTCTTT.

This chain connects TRBV14 to TRBJ2-1; D is possibly TRBD1 or TRBD2 (5 bases each). Germline V CDR1 and CDR2: SGHDN, FVKESK. The CDR3 extends over 17 amino acids. V lost 0 bases and J lost 0, with 12 bases in between. This CDR3 reads CASSQDQGRSSYNEQFF. The DNA for the CDR3 is TGTGCCAGCAGCCAAGATCAGGGACGGAGCTCCTACAATGAGCAGTTCTTC.

The CDR3 region has the DNA TGCGCCAGCAGCTCCTTAGCGGGAGCCAACGAGCAGTACTTC. It specifies CASSSLAGANEQYF. The genes are TRBV4-1 and TRBJ2-7, with 9 bases fitting TRBD2. CDR1 and CDR2 (germline): MGHRA, YSYEKL. V gave up 5 bases and J gave up 5 bases; unmatched junction bases: 7. The CDR3 consists of 14 residues.

The chain uses TRBV25-1 and TRBJ1-3, with D hard to call. The CDR3 has 15 amino acids. V was clipped by 1 base and J by 4 bases, with 11 bases between them. Per germline, CDR1 MGHDK and CDR2 SYGVNS. The CDR3 spells CASSESGSTGNTIYF. The CDR3 DNA is TGTGCCAGCAGTGAATCCGGCAGCACGGGAAACACCATATATTTT.

This clone appeared a single time. V and J are TRBV5-1 and TRBJ2-5; D is perhaps TRBD1 or TRBD2 (5 bases each). Trimming removed 0 bases from V and 4 bases from J, with 13 bases in between. The CDR3 is 15 residues long. Germline values: CDR1 SGHRS, CDR2 YFSETQ. The CDR3 DNA follows: TGCGCCAGCAGCTTGGCCCCCCACGGGGCAGAGACCCAGTACTTC. It codes for CASSLAPHGAETQYF.

The V call is TRBV11-2, the J call TRBJ2-6, with D perhaps given as TRBD1 or TRBD2 (5 bases each). The germline V and J ends were trimmed by 1 base and 1 base, with 17 bases remaining between them. The CDR3 runs to 19 residues. The V gene's germline CDR1 is SGHAT and CDR2 FQNNGV. In nucleotides, the CDR3 is TGTGCCAGCAGCTTAGGCTCCGGGGCGCAGGCGTCTGGGGCCAACGTCCTGACTTTC. Encoded protein: CASSLGSGAQASGANVLTF.

This sequence joins TRBV14 and TRBJ1-3; D is possibly TRBD1 (5 bases). The CDR3 has 17 amino acids. CDR1 SGHDN and CDR2 FVKESK come from the germline V gene. V was trimmed by 3 bases and J by 0 bases, leaving 15 bases between them. The DNA for the CDR3 is TGTGCCAGCAGCCATTGGGACGCTAGTAGCTCTGGAAACACCATATATTTT. This encodes CASSHWDASSSGNTIYF.

The chain employs TRBV7-2 and TRBJ2-4; D perhaps matches TRBD1 (7 bases). V was clipped by 4 bases and J by 0 bases, with 13 bases between them. The CDR3 length is 16 residues. The germline gives CDR1 SGHTA, CDR2 FQGNSA. DNA for the CDR3: TGTGCCAGCAGCTCAGGGGGGAGTCTAGCCAAAAACATTCAGTACTTC. Protein: CASSSGGSLAKNIQYF.

The gene calls are TRBV6-6 and TRBJ2-2; D tentatively reads TRBD1 or TRBD2 (6 bases each). The CDR3 sequence is 12 residues long. Looked up from germline, CDR1 is MNHNY and CDR2 is SVGAGI (reference sequence). Trimming shortened V by 8 bases and J by 6 bases, and 10 bases separated the two germline ends. In nucleotides, the CDR3 is TGTGCCAGCCGAGGGGGGTCCGGGGAGCTGTTTTTT. As protein: CASRGGSGELFF.

This chain uses TRBV5-4 with TRBJ2-7; 7 bases fit TRBD2. The CDR3 length is 14 residues. V was clipped by 0 bases and J by 4 bases; unmatched bases: 4. From germline, CDR1 is SGHNT and CDR2 YYREEE (reference sequence). In nucleotides, the CDR3 is TGTGCCAGCAGCTTGGAAGGTAGCGGGTACGAGCAGTACTTC. It translates to CASSLEGSGYEQYF.

The J gene is TRBJ2-7, the V gene TRBV29-1; 7 bases align to TRBD1. The V gene's germline CDR1 is SQVTM and CDR2 ANQGSEA. The CDR3 spans 10 residues. Trimming removed 3 bases from V and 11 bases from J; junction bases left unmatched: 4. The CDR3 nucleotides are TGCAGCGTTGATACCGGGACAGAGTACTTC. Translated, it gives CSVDTGTEYF.

The chain joins TRBV6-6 to TRBJ1-4, with D unclear. The CDR3 extends over 15 amino acids. CDR1 and CDR2 from the germline V gene are MNHNY and SVGAGI (reference sequence). Trimming took off 6 bases at V and 5 bases at J, with 16 bases between the two ends. For the CDR3, the DNA is TGTGCCAGCAGCCCCCCAGCGGGTGAAAATGAAAAACTGTTTTTT. Protein product: CASSPPAGENEKLFF.

The rearrangement joins TRBV7-2 to TRBJ1-1; D remains unclear. Germline CDR1 and CDR2: SGHTA and FQGNSA. Deletions cut 5 bases from V and 1 base from J, with 8 bases between. The CDR3 sequence is 13 residues long. The DNA for the CDR3 is TGTGCCAGCAGCGTAGACGGGAACACTGAAGCTTTCTTT. Its protein is CASSVDGNTEAFF.

The chain has TRBV5-5 and TRBJ2-5; maybe TRBD1 (6 bases). The CDR3 extends over 13 amino acids. The germline V gene encodes CDR1 SGHKS and CDR2 YYEKEE (reference sequence). Trimming removed 1 base at V and 5 bases at J, with 9 bases between. The CDR3 bases are TGTGCCAGCAGCTTGACAGGGATGGAGACCCAGTACTTC. Translation: CASSLTGMETQYF. Full variable domain (rest looked up from reference TRBV5-5 and TRBJ2-5): DAGVTQSPTHLIKTRGQQVTLRCSPISGHKSVSWYQQVLGQGPQFIFQYYEKEERGRGNFPDRFSARQFPNYSSELNVNALLLGDSALYLCASSLTGMETQYFGPGTRLLVL.

V usage is TRBV5-1 and J usage is TRBJ1-1; D remains ambiguous. Trimming removed 0 bases from V and 10 bases from J, with 13 bases in between. Germline V gene data show CDR1 as SGHRS and CDR2 as YFSETQ. The CDR3 covers 13 residues. CDR3 amino acids: CASSLDSGRVAFF. The CDR3 DNA reads as TGCGCCAGCAGCTTGGACAGCGGGCGGGTAGCTTTCTTT.

CDR3 DNA sequence: TGCGCCAGCAGCTACGGGGACAGAGACTTTAACACTGAAGCTTTCTTT. Translated: CASSYGDRDFNTEAFF. The J gene is TRBJ1-1, the V gene TRBV5-1; 7 bases match TRBD1. Trimming removed 3 bases from V and 2 bases from J; junction bases left unmatched: 10. Per germline, CDR1 SGHRS and CDR2 YFSETQ. The CDR3 is 16 residues long.

The V and J genes are TRBV2 and TRBJ1-2, with D unresolved. Trimming took off 3 bases at V and 3 bases at J, with 2 bases between the two ends. Germline CDR1 SNHLY, CDR2 FYNNEI. This CDR3 spans 11 amino acids. CDR3 bases: TGTGCCAGCAGTGACGACTATGGCTACACCTTC. Its protein product is CASSDDYGYTF.

The chain links TRBV4-1 to TRBJ1-6; D perhaps matches TRBD1 (6 bases). The CDR3 loop spans 15 amino acids. Germline assignment: CDR1 MGHRA and CDR2 YSYEKL. The ends were cut back, 2 bases at V and 10 bases at J, with 15 bases in the middle. DNA for the CDR3: TGCGCCAGCAGCCAACCCTTGGACAGAGGATCACCCCTCCACTTT. Translating gives CASSQPLDRGSPLHF.

The genes are TRBV28 and TRBJ2-7; D might be TRBD1 (6 bases). In germline, CDR1 is MDHEN, CDR2 SYDVKM. This CDR3 spans 15 amino acids. V was shortened by 2 bases and J by 3 bases, with 14 bases between the two germline ends. The CDR3 coding sequence is TGTGCCAGCAGTTTAGGGTCGAGGGGGATCTACGAGCAGTACTTC. It is translated as CASSLGSRGIYEQYF. The whole variable domain, remainder taken from reference TRBV28 and TRBJ2-7, is DVKVTQSSRYLVKRTGEKVFLECVQDMDHENMFWYRQDPGLGLRLIYFSYDVKMKEKGDIPEGYSVSREKKERFSLILESASTNQTSMYLCASSLGSRGIYEQYFGPGTRLTVT.

V gene TRBV19 combines with J gene TRBJ1-2, with D hard to call. The CDR3 totals 13 residues. V gave up 5 bases and J gave up 0 bases, with 7 bases separating them. CDR1 and CDR2 from the germline V gene are LNHDA and SQIVND (reference sequence). CDR3 sequence reads: CASSSGPNYGYTF. The CDR3 DNA follows: TGTGCCAGTAGTTCGGGCCCTAACTATGGCTACACCTTC.

V is TRBV28 and J is TRBJ2-1; D not resolved. The V end was cut by 6 bases, the J end by 7 bases, with 16 bases between. The CDR3 is 14 residues long. The germline gives CDR1 MDHEN, CDR2 SYDVKM. CDR3 nucleotide sequence: TGTGCCAGCAGCCACCGGCCCCCGACAAATGAGCAGTTCTTC. As protein: CASSHRPPTNEQFF.

The genes are TRBV14 and TRBJ2-7; 7 bases are shared with TRBD2. The CDR3 is made up of 17 amino acids. Germline loops: CDR1 SGHDN, CDR2 FVKESK. Trimming removed 0 bases from V and 5 bases from J; junction bases left unmatched: 13. In DNA, the CDR3 is TGTGCCAGCAGCCAAGATACTCCTAGAGGAGGGAGGGACGAGCAGTACTTC. Translation gives CASSQDTPRGGRDEQYF.

Here the CDR3 reads CAISERGDEQYF. The CDR3 DNA reads as TGTGCCATCAGTGAGAGGGGGGACGAGCAGTACTTC. The chain carries TRBV10-3 and TRBJ2-7; the D call may be TRBD1 or TRBD2 (6 bases each). V lost 2 bases to trimming and J lost 5 bases, with 7 bases between them. The CDR3 sequence is 12 residues long. Germline CDR1 is ENHRY and CDR2 is SYGVKD.

The chain carries TRBV9 and TRBJ2-1; 8 bases are shared with TRBD1. CDR1 is SGDLS, CDR2 YYNGEE, per germline. This CDR3 is built from 15 residues. J gave up 8 bases and V 0 bases, and 7 bases lay outside the gene matches. This CDR3 reads CASSVEGQGWDEQFF. The DNA of the CDR3 is TGTGCCAGCAGCGTAGAAGGACAGGGTTGGGATGAGCAGTTCTTC.

This clone has just one count. The J gene is TRBJ1-1, the V gene TRBV14; D is perhaps TRBD1 (6 bases). The CDR3 length is 15 residues. Trimming removed 1 base from V and 1 base from J, with 10 bases in between. Germline CDR1 SGHDN, CDR2 FVKESK. The CDR3 sequence is CASSQGTGWNTEAFF. The CDR3 DNA is TGTGCCAGCAGCCAAGGAACAGGGTGGAACACTGAAGCTTTCTTT. Based on the CDR3 plus reference TRBV14 and TRBJ1-1, the full variable domain is EAGVTQFPSHSVIEKGQTVTLRCDPISGHDNLYWYRRVMGKEIKFLLHFVKESKQDESGMPNNRFLAERTGGTYSTLKVQPAELEDSGVYFCASSQGTGWNTEAFFGQGTRLTVV.

The gene calls are TRBV5-6 and TRBJ1-5; TRBD1 is a possible D gene (6 bases). Germline V lookup: CDR1 SGHDT, CDR2 YYEEEE. V was shortened by 4 bases and J by 0 bases, with 17 bases between the two germline ends. The CDR3 runs to 17 residues. DNA for the CDR3: TGTGCCAGCAGCGCCGGACAGCCCTCAGATAGCAATCAGCCCCAGCATTTT. It is translated as CASSAGQPSDSNQPQHF.